These 17 T cell receptor beta chains share one sample of origin, sequenced in a study of T cells in Graves' hyperthyroidism and ophthalmopathy. RNA transcripts were the template for amplifying TCR beta CDR3 regions. When the TCR CDR3 underwent first-round RT-PCR, the HTBI primer set was used. TCRdb processed the multiplex PCR reads anew with MiXCR; each CDR3 protein has one entry. Among about 740,000 distinct CDR3 sequences, 14% were seen once, and the ten largest hold 10% to 13%. Input material: blood. The receptor source for this set is a woman younger than 35 with Graves' hyperthyroidism.

CDR3 coding DNA: TGTGCCAGCAGCTGGGCCAAGGACTATGGCTACACCTTC. Its protein is CASSWAKDYGYTF. V usage is TRBV11-2 and J usage is TRBJ1-2; D remains ambiguous. The ends were cut back, 4 bases at V and 3 bases at J, with 9 bases in the middle. CDR1 SGHAT and CDR2 FQNNGV come from the germline V gene. This CDR3 has 13 residues.

This clonotype was detected a few times. V usage is TRBV18 and J usage is TRBJ2-1; 7 bases are shared with TRBD2. This CDR3 has 16 residues. After removal of 3 bases from V and 8 bases from J, the junction contained 13 bases not matched to a gene. Germline assignment: CDR1 KGHSH and CDR2 LQKENI. The CDR3 coding sequence is TGTGCCAGCTCACCTCCCGGCGGCGGGAGAGGATATGAGCAGTTCTTC. Residues: CASSPPGGGRGYEQFF.

This clonotype was seen at least ten times. The V call is TRBV4-3, the J call TRBJ1-1; D gene unclear. The CDR3 loop spans 16 amino acids. The V end was cut by 0 bases, the J end by 1 base, with 12 bases between. The germline V gene has CDR1 LGHNA and CDR2 YSLEER. This CDR3 reads CASSQDLGETNTEAFF. The CDR3, as DNA: TGCGCCAGCAGCCAAGATCTGGGTGAAACGAACACTGAAGCTTTCTTT.

Comments on this clonotype: A much larger clone differs from this one at a single base, so this may be a read error. The chain joins TRBV11-1 to TRBJ2-3; D uncertain. The CDR3 totals 12 residues. Germline V gives CDR1 SGHAT, CDR2 FQDESV (reference sequence). V shed 1 base and J shed 7 bases, with 6 bases lying between them. The CDR3 bases are TGTGCCAGCAGCTTAGATAGGCATACGCAGTATTTT. Protein sequence: CASSLDRHTQYF.

This clonotype was seen at least ten times. The chain recombines TRBV7-2 with TRBJ1-1; 10 nucleotides match TRBD1. V shed 5 bases and J 1 base; nucleotides not matched to a gene: 7. This CDR3 has 16 amino acids. Germline assignment: CDR1 SGHTA and CDR2 FQGNSA. CDR3 residues: CASSPRTGGPNTEAFF. In nucleotides, the CDR3 is TGTGCCAGCAGCCCTCGGACAGGGGGGCCGAACACTGAAGCTTTCTTT. Complete variable domain (other parts from reference TRBV7-2 and TRBJ1-1): GAGVSQSPSNKVTEKGKDVELRCDPISGHTALYWYRQSLGQGLEFLIYFQGNSAPDKSGLPSDRFSAERTGGSVSTLTIQRTQQEDSAVYLCASSPRTGGPNTEAFFGQGTRLTVV.

This clonotype was seen ten or more times. V usage is TRBV5-1 and J usage is TRBJ2-1; a possible D gene is TRBD1 (6 bases). Germline V gene sequence: CDR1 SGHRS, CDR2 YFSETQ. The CDR3 runs to 18 residues. V dropped 3 bases and J dropped 7 bases, with 26 bases sitting between them. The CDR3 DNA reads as TGCGCCAGCAGCTCGCCCGGGAAACTGACAGGAAAGATAAATGAGCAGTTCTTC. Amino acid sequence: CASSSPGKLTGKINEQFF.

The sample holds a few counts of this clonotype. The chain combines TRBV5-6 with TRBJ2-6, with 9 nucleotides matching TRBD1. V lost 4 bases, J lost 4 bases, and 12 bases stayed unmatched. The CDR3 covers 18 residues. Germline V CDR1 and CDR2: SGHDT, YYEEEE. The CDR3: CASSPYRGLSTGANVLTF. In nucleotides, the CDR3 is TGTGCCAGCAGCCCTTACAGGGGGCTGTCGACGGGGGCCAACGTCCTGACTTTC.

This clonotype has a count of ten or more. This chain links TRBV7-2 with TRBJ2-5; D perhaps matches TRBD2 (6 bases). Germline V gene sequence: CDR1 SGHTA, CDR2 FQGNSA. V was pared by 2 bases and J by 8 bases, with 15 bases between. The length of the CDR3 is 14 residues. CDR3 region: CASSLPGGGETQYF. As DNA, the CDR3 is TGTGCCAGCAGCTTACCGGGCGGCGGGGAAACCCAGTACTTC.

V usage is TRBV18 and J usage is TRBJ2-1; TRBD1 might be the D (6 bases). The length of the CDR3 is 13 residues. Trimming left V 2 bases short and J 8 bases short, with 10 bases between. Germline V gene lookup returns CDR1 KGHSH and CDR2 LQKENI. CDR3 coding DNA: TGTGCCAGCTCACCAAACAGGGCGGATGAGCAGTTCTTC. Translating it yields CASSPNRADEQFF. The full variable domain, with the rest looked up from reference TRBV18 and TRBJ2-1, is NAGVMQNPRHLVRRRGQEARLRCSPMKGHSHVYWYRQLPEEGLKFMVYLQKENIIDESGMPKERFSAEFPKEGPSILRIQQVVRGDSAAYFCASSPNRADEQFFGPGTRLTVL.

This clonotype was detected many times. The V call is TRBV7-9, the J call TRBJ2-1, with 12 bases aligning to TRBD2. This CDR3 comprises 17 residues. V trimming: 5 bases; J trimming: 7 bases; junction bases outside the gene matches: 12. The germline CDR1 and CDR2 sequences are SEHNR and FQNEAQ (reference sequence). CDR3 coding DNA: TGTGCCAGCAGCGAAACCTTTACTAGCGGGAGGATGAATGAGCAGTTCTTC. Protein: CASSETFTSGRMNEQFF.

V and J are TRBV6-1 and TRBJ2-4; 9 bases match TRBD2. The junction had 10 bases not matched to a gene; V was cut back by 6 bases and J by 4 bases. The CDR3 is made up of 16 amino acids. CDR1 is MNHNS, CDR2 SASEGT, per germline. For the CDR3, the DNA is TGTGCCAGCAGCCCGACTAGCGGAGGTCCAAAAAACATTCAGTACTTC. Its translation is CASSPTSGGPKNIQYF.

The sample holds a few counts of this clonotype. V and J are TRBV5-5 and TRBJ2-1, with 9 bases identical to TRBD2. V was clipped by 0 bases and J by 7 bases; unmatched bases: 5. The CDR3 runs 15 residues. Germline CDR1 and CDR2: SGHKS and YYEKEE (reference sequence). The CDR3 region has the DNA TGTGCCAGCAGCTTGGTAGCGGGAGTTCAGAATGAGCAGTTCTTC. This translates into CASSLVAGVQNEQFF.

A few counts support this clonotype. This rearrangement joins TRBV28 to TRBJ1-2, with no clear D. Trimming cost V 3 bases and J 5 bases, with 7 bases left between them. Germline V gene data show CDR1 as MDHEN and CDR2 as SYDVKM. The CDR3 runs 12 residues. The CDR3 region has the DNA TGTGCCAGCAGTTTGGTGTCTTATGGCTACACCTTC. Translated, it gives CASSLVSYGYTF.

The table lists this clonotype with a few counts. This chain connects TRBV12-3 or TRBV12-4 to TRBJ2-2; no definite D call. With 7 bases removed from V and 6 bases from J, the gap between germline ends came to 9 bases. The CDR3 spans 12 residues. CDR3 sequence (DNA): TGTGCCAGCACCCAATCGGCCGGGGAGCTGTTTTTT. Its protein product is CASTQSAGELFF.

This clonotype occurred many times. J is TRBJ1-1 and V is TRBV6-2 or TRBV6-3; D unresolved. V dropped 0 bases and J dropped 0 bases, with 5 bases sitting between them. The length of the CDR3 is 14 residues. The germline V gene has CDR1 MNHEY and CDR2 SVGEGT. CDR3 sequence: CASSYSPVNTEAFF. DNA for the CDR3: TGTGCCAGCAGTTACTCGCCGGTGAACACTGAAGCTTTCTTT.

This clonotype was seen many times. The chain employs TRBV20-1 and TRBJ2-5; possibly TRBD2 for D (5 bases). Trimming cost V 4 bases and J 4 bases, with 13 bases left between them. This CDR3 region has 13 residues. CDR1 is DFQATT and CDR2 is SNEGSKA in the germline V gene (reference sequence). The chain's CDR3 is CSAKFLAGETQYF. CDR3 bases: TGCAGTGCTAAGTTCCTCGCGGGAGAGACCCAGTACTTC.

This clonotype appeared many times. The J gene is TRBJ2-1, the V gene TRBV2; 14 bases line up with TRBD2. V shed 4 bases and J 7 bases; nucleotides not matched to a gene: 0. Per the germline V gene, CDR1 is SNHLY and CDR2 is FYNNEI. The CDR3 totals 14 residues. The CDR3 coding sequence is TGTGCCAGCAGTGGACTAGCGGGAGGGAATGAGCAGTTCTTC. Translating it yields CASSGLAGGNEQFF.